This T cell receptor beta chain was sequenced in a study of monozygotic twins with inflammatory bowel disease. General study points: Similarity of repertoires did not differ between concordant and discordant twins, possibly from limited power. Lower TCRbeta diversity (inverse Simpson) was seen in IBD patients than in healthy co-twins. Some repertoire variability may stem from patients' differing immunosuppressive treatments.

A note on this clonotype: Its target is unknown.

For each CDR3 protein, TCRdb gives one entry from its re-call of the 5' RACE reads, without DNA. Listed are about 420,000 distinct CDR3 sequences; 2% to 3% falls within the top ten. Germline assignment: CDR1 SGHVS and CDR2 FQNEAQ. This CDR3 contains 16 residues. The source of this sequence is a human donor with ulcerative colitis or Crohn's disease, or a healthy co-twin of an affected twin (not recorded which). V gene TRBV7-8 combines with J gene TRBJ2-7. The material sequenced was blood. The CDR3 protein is CASSLGFTQPAYEQYF.